These 23 T cell receptor beta chains share one sample of origin, sequenced in a study of OX40 agonist ivuxolimab in advanced cancers. Sequencing was performed with immunoSEQ multiplex PCR; in TCRdb, only in-frame clones are kept and a portion is missing. The table lists around 35,000 clones, 85% to 90% of them singletons. Material: CD4+ or CD8+ T cells sorted from blood, obtained in a trial of the OX40 agonist ivuxolimab. These receptors all stem from an adult with an advanced solid tumor such as melanoma, head and neck, liver or kidney cancer.

J is TRBJ2-5 and V is TRBV13, with 7 bases lining up with TRBD1. Germline V lookup: CDR1 PRHDT, CDR2 FYEKMQ (reference sequence). The V segment lost 5 bases and the J segment 5 bases; nucleotides outside the gene matches: 8. This CDR3 is built from 14 residues. This chain's CDR3 is CASSSPTGKETQYF. The CDR3 DNA sequence: TGTGCCAGCAGCAGCCCGACAGGGAAGGAGACCCAGTACTTC.

The V call is TRBV2, the J call TRBJ2-7; the match to TRBD2 covers 8 bases. The CDR3 consists of 16 residues. V lost 6 bases to trimming and J lost 7 bases; unmatched junction nucleotides: 17. The germline V gene has CDR1 SNHLY and CDR2 FYNNEI. CDR3 loop: CASSETSGGTVWEQYF. As DNA, the CDR3 is TGTGCCAGCAGCGAAACTAGCGGAGGCACTGTGTGGGAGCAGTACTTC.

CDR3: CASSQRSATSGGFSTDTQYF. CDR3 coding DNA: TGCGCCAGCAGCCAAAGGTCTGCGACTAGCGGGGGGTTTAGCACAGATACGCAGTATTTT. The chain uses TRBV4-1 and TRBJ2-3, with 13 bases identical to TRBD2. Germline loops: CDR1 MGHRA, CDR2 YSYEKL. V gave up 2 bases and J gave up 0 bases; unmatched junction bases: 11. This CDR3 is 20 amino acids long.

The chain carries TRBV5-5 and TRBJ1-2; D ambiguous. This CDR3 region has 13 residues. Germline CDR1 SGHKS, CDR2 YYEKEE (reference sequence). Trimming removed 0 bases at V and 0 bases at J, with 3 bases between. CDR3 sequence (DNA): TGTGCCAGCAGCTTGGGTTCTAACTATGGCTACACCTTC. Translated, it gives CASSLGSNYGYTF.

The chain couples TRBV19 to TRBJ2-1, with a possible D match to TRBD2 (6 bases). Trimming shortened V by 4 bases and J by 5 bases, and 15 bases separated the two germline ends. Germline V gene data show CDR1 as LNHDA and CDR2 as SQIVND (reference sequence). The CDR3 has 15 amino acids. CDR3 in DNA: TGTGCCAGTAGTACTCAGGGACTTAATAACAATGAGCAGTTCTTC. This translates into CASSTQGLNNNEQFF.

The genes are TRBV5-1 and TRBJ2-5; D is perhaps TRBD1 (6 bases). The V end lost 0 bases, the J end lost 5 bases, and 14 bases lay between the germline ends. This CDR3 comprises 15 residues. From germline, CDR1 is SGHRS and CDR2 YFSETQ. CDR3 coding DNA: TGCGCCAGCAGCTTGGGCGACAGGAGATTGGAGACCCAGTACTTC. Protein sequence: CASSLGDRRLETQYF.

The chain has TRBV27 and TRBJ1-2; D is unresolved. Germline V gives CDR1 MNHEY, CDR2 SMNVEV (reference sequence). The CDR3 runs 13 residues. V shed 6 bases and J shed 0 bases, with 8 bases lying between them. The CDR3 DNA sequence: TGTGCCAGCAGGATCTCTACTAACTATGGCTACACCTTC. Amino acid sequence: CASRISTNYGYTF.

The chain has TRBV18 and TRBJ1-3; D unresolved. Between the trimmed V and J ends, which lost 3 bases and 1 base, there was a span of 7 bases. There are 14 residues in the CDR3. The germline gives CDR1 KGHSH, CDR2 LQKENI. CDR3 nucleotide sequence: TGTGCCAGCTCACCTAATGGATCTGGAAACACCATATATTTT. This translates into CASSPNGSGNTIYF. The full variable domain, rest sourced from reference TRBV18 and TRBJ1-3, is NAGVMQNPRHLVRRRGQEARLRCSPMKGHSHVYWYRQLPEEGLKFMVYLQKENIIDESGMPKERFSAEFPKEGPSILRIQQVVRGDSAAYFCASSPNGSGNTIYFGEGSWLTVV.

The chain is built from TRBV7-9 and TRBJ2-2, with 9 bases lining up with TRBD2. Unmatched junction bases numbered 6, after V lost 3 bases and J lost 1 base. The CDR3 runs 17 residues. Per the germline V gene, CDR1 is SEHNR and CDR2 is FQNEAQ (reference sequence). The CDR3 DNA follows: TGTGCCAGCAGCTTTCGAGCGGGGGGCTGGAACACCGGGGAGCTGTTTTTT. Its protein product is CASSFRAGGWNTGELFF.

The rearrangement joins TRBV10-3 to TRBJ2-3; weak D call: TRBD1 (5 bases). V dropped 8 bases and J dropped 1 base, with 16 bases sitting between them. CDR3 size: 15 residues. CDR1 is ENHRY, CDR2 SYGVKD, per germline. The CDR3 DNA is TGTGCCATCTCAGCCAGGGAAAGGGGCACAGATACGCAGTATTTT. It translates to CAISARERGTDTQYF.

The J gene is TRBJ2-5, the V gene TRBV7-9, with D perhaps TRBD2 (5 bases). The ends were cut back, 0 bases at V and 2 bases at J, with 10 bases in the middle. The CDR3 runs to 15 residues. CDR1 is SEHNR and CDR2 is FQNEAQ in the germline V gene (reference sequence). The CDR3 loop reads CASSLARGLQETQYF. The CDR3, as DNA: TGTGCCAGCAGCTTAGCGCGAGGGTTACAAGAGACCCAGTACTTC.

Written as DNA, the CDR3 is TGTGCCAGCAGCTTACTGGGGCCAGCCTACGAGCAGTACTTC. Protein product: CASSLLGPAYEQYF. The chain couples TRBV7-2 to TRBJ2-7; perhaps TRBD1 as D (5 bases). Germline V lookup: CDR1 SGHTA, CDR2 FQGNSA. There are 14 residues in the CDR3. The V end was cut by 2 bases, the J end by 2 bases, with 10 bases between.

The chain combines TRBV6-5 with TRBJ1-1; D remains ambiguous. In germline, CDR1 is MNHEY, CDR2 SVGAGI. The V end was cut by 2 bases, the J end by 3 bases, with 13 bases between. The CDR3 consists of 15 residues. CDR3 loop: CASSYRSGRYTEAFF. DNA for the CDR3: TGTGCCAGCAGTTACCGGTCAGGCCGGTACACTGAAGCTTTCTTT.

The V call is TRBV6-5, the J call TRBJ1-3; possibly TRBD1 for D (6 bases). Trimming stripped 7 bases from V and 3 bases from J, with 10 bases between. CDR1 is MNHEY, CDR2 SVGAGI, per germline. This CDR3 has 13 residues. The DNA for the CDR3 is TGTGCCAGCAAACAGGGAAGTGGAAACACCATATATTTT. Translated, it gives CASKQGSGNTIYF.

This clone turned up a few times. The rearrangement joins TRBV30 to TRBJ2-3, with 12 bases fitting TRBD2. Germline loops: CDR1 GTSNPN, CDR2 SVGIG (reference sequence). There are 16 residues in the CDR3. The J segment lost 2 bases and the V segment lost 3 bases, leaving 6 bases of the junction unmatched. The DNA for the CDR3 is TGTGCCTGGAGAACCGGGACTAGCGGGTACACAGATACGCAGTATTTT. Its translation: CAWRTGTSGYTDTQYF.

As DNA, the CDR3 is TGTGCCAGTAGTAGCGGCCTCGGGAATGAGCAGTTCTTC. Protein: CASSSGLGNEQFF. The chain employs TRBV19 and TRBJ2-1; D call uncertain. CDR3 size: 13 residues. Trimming stripped 4 bases from V and 7 bases from J, with 11 bases between. Germline V gives CDR1 LNHDA, CDR2 SQIVND (reference sequence).

V and J are TRBV5-6 and TRBJ2-7; TRBD1 aligns across 7 bases. This CDR3 is 17 amino acids long. The V and J ends lost 3 bases and 5 bases, in that order; junction bases with no gene match: 17. Germline CDR1 and CDR2: SGHDT and YYEEEE. This CDR3 reads CASSSRRLRQGSDEQYF. The CDR3 nucleotides read TGTGCCAGCAGCTCCCGCCGCCTACGACAGGGTTCGGACGAGCAGTACTTC.

The V and J genes are TRBV18 and TRBJ2-7, with TRBD2 as a possible D gene (7 bases). Per the germline V gene, CDR1 is KGHSH and CDR2 is LQKENI. V lost 3 bases and J 5 bases, leaving 17 bases between the germline ends. This CDR3 comprises 15 residues. The CDR3, as DNA: TGTGCCAGCTCACCCGGAGGGGGGGACTTACACGAGCAGTACTTC. Encoded protein: CASSPGGGDLHEQYF.

The chain joins TRBV7-9 to TRBJ2-5; possibly TRBD1 or TRBD2 for D (5 bases each). With the DNA end fitting TRBJ2-7 better, the J assignment may be wrong. The CDR3 contains 15 residues. Germline CDR1 SEHNR, CDR2 FQNEAQ (reference sequence). CDR3 nucleotide sequence: TGTGCCAGCAGCCATGGGACCAACGTGGCCTACGAGCAGTACTTC. This gives the protein CASSHGTNVAYEQYF.

The chain couples TRBV5-1 to TRBJ2-1; a weak D match, TRBD1 (5 bases). This CDR3 has 13 residues. Trimming shortened V by 4 bases and J by 10 bases, and 15 bases separated the two germline ends. Germline CDR1 reads SGHRS; CDR2 reads YFSETQ. CDR3 sequence reads: CASSLGVVKEQFF. The CDR3 bases are TGCGCCAGCAGCCTAGGGGTGGTCAAAGAGCAGTTCTTC.

This chain joins TRBV6-5 and TRBJ2-5, with D perhaps TRBD1 or TRBD2 (6 bases each). This CDR3 spans 15 amino acids. Germline CDR1 reads MNHEY; CDR2 reads SVGAGI. V was trimmed by 2 bases and J by 4 bases, leaving 14 bases between them. Here the CDR3 reads CASSYTEGGGETQYF. The CDR3 region has the DNA TGTGCCAGCAGTTACACAGAGGGGGGCGGAGAGACCCAGTACTTC.

This clone occurred a few times. This chain joins TRBV7-8 and TRBJ2-3; 12 bases map to TRBD1. Germline V lookup: CDR1 SGHVS, CDR2 FQNEAQ. This CDR3 has 16 residues. V shed 7 bases, J shed 8 bases, and the junction held 13 bases outside the gene matches. CDR3 residues: CASIDGGTGGKGTQYF. The CDR3 nucleotides read TGTGCCAGCATCGACGGCGGGACAGGGGGCAAGGGTACGCAGTATTTT.

CDR3 nucleotide sequence: TGTGCCAGCTCACCTTCTAGCGGGGGGGCCGTCCGGGAGACCCAGTACTTC. This codes for CASSPSSGGAVRETQYF. The chain couples TRBV18 to TRBJ2-5, with 12 bases lining up with TRBD2. There are 17 residues in the CDR3. Per germline, CDR1 KGHSH and CDR2 LQKENI. Trimming took 3 bases from V and 5 from J; bases not matched to a gene: 10.